This T cell receptor (beta chain) was retrieved from a study of PD-1 blockade in mismatch repair-deficient tumors. The J segment lost 7 bases and the V segment lost 3 bases, leaving 7 bases of the junction unmatched. This CDR3 contains 16 residues. CDR1 MNHEY and CDR2 SMNVEV come from the germline V gene (reference sequence). Libraries were prepared by immunoSEQ multiplex PCR; TCRdb keeps only in-frame clonotypes and omits some of them. The sample contains 90,000 to 130,000 clones, about 74% of which appear only once. The sequencing used peripheral blood, collected about 13 months after starting pembrolizumab. The receptor was isolated from an adult with mismatch repair-deficient cancer. The V call is TRBV27, the J call TRBJ2-1; 12 bases align to TRBD2. Written as DNA, the CDR3 is TGTGCCAGCAGTTTCGCTAGCGGGAGGGCGTGGAATGAGCAGTTCTTC. It yields the protein CASSFASGRAWNEQFF.